Detailed here is one TCR beta chain. This clone appeared a single time. The antigen it binds to is not known. Nothing much larger sits one base from this clone, and base qualities are not available. This sample is part of a study of glioma-infiltrating T cells after dendritic cell vaccination (dated by TCRdb to the mid-2010s). About the study as a whole: The cohort comprised 15 or so glioblastoma patients from Phase I and II dendritic cell vaccination trials, 9 newly diagnosed and 6 with recurrent disease. Three intradermal dendritic cell vaccine injections were administered to patients at biweekly intervals in the arm below the axilla. To make the vaccine, monocyte-derived dendritic cells were cultured for seven to eight days with IL-4 and GM-CSF and then pulsed overnight with autologous tumor lysate. In glioblastoma patients vaccinated with dendritic cells, deep sequencing of TCR beta CDR3 regions served to measure the amount of tumor-infiltrating lymphocytes and to compare repertoires between tumor and blood. Between about 2002 and 2013, the patients were given dendritic cell vaccination pulsed with autologous tumor lysate. Survival after dendritic cell vaccination was correlated with TCR sequencing metrics such as TIL content and the overlap between tumor and blood repertoires. What the work shows at the level of the full study, not this receptor alone: TCR clonality showed no direct relationship with survival, which suggests that a diverse polyclonal response may matter. Longer time to progression and overall survival after dendritic cell vaccination were predicted by higher estimated pretreatment TIL content. The cohort was small and heterogeneous, few patients had complete blood and tumor sets, and even fewer had initial-recurrent tumor pairs. The TCR overlap response model with three groups was called speculative and said to need prospective validation.

Patients were selected on the basis of adequate residual fresh-frozen tumor tissue and more than two years of available survival data. An isocitrate dehydrogenase mutation was not carried by any of the glioblastoma patients, although molecular status was otherwise variable. PBMC collection took place before vaccination, two weeks after the third vaccination, and at tumor progression if progression occurred. Genomic DNA was extracted with the Qiagen DNeasy Blood extraction Kit. Using the immunoSEQ assay, TCRB CDR3 regions were amplified from roughly 1.9 micrograms of genomic DNA, or from all available DNA when less than that was on hand. The multiplex PCR employed 60 forward primers targeting TCR V beta segments and 13 reverse primers targeting J beta segments. To estimate the number of reads per starting template, synthetic control templates were added to each sample at limiting dilution. The Illumina HiSeq System generated 87 bp sequencing reads. Regarding the original processing steps: PCR and sequencing errors were removed by a nearest neighbor algorithm that merged closely related sequences. TCR overlap was defined as the percentage of unique tumor TCR beta sequences that were also present in the same patient's peripheral blood. In TCRdb, the immuneACCESS table is reduced to in-frame sequences with V and J assigned. These tables do not hold every clone; where another copy was compared, an unresolved V gene accounts for under half, and the others remain unexplained. The V and J calls and clone size were taken over from that table, and D and trimming were inferred from the DNA. Here the sample has some 87,000 clones; over 75% occur a single time. The ten largest make up 2.5% to 3% of the sample.

Material: blood, obtained before dendritic cell vaccination. This TCR came from a human donor with glioblastoma.

The bases read TGTGCCAGCAGGAGAGGGCAGGAGACTGAAGCTTTCTTT. Its protein product is CASRRGQETEAFF. Recombination linked TRBV6-4 to TRBJ1-1; no D gene call is confident. V was cut back by 6 bases and J by 5 bases, leaving a gap of 13 bases between them. The CDR3 sequence holds 13 residues, the cysteine and phenylalanine included. The sequence is cut down to CDR3 DNA, 39 bases in frame from base 1. Sequences MRHNA (CDR1) and SNTAGT (CDR2) are obtained from the germline V gene.